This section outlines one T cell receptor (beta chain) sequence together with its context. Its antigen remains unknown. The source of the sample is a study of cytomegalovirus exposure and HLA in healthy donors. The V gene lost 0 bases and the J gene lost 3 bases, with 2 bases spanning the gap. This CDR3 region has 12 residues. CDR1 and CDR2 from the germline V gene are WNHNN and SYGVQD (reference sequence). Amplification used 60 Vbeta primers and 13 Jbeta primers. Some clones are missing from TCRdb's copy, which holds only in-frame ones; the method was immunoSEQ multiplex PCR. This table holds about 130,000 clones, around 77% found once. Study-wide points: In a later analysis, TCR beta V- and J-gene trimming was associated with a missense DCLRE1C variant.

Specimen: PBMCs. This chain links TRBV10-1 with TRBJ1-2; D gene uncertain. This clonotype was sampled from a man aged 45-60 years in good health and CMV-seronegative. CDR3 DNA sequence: TGCGCCAGCAGTGAGTCCGACTATGGCTACACCTTC. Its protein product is CASSESDYGYTF.